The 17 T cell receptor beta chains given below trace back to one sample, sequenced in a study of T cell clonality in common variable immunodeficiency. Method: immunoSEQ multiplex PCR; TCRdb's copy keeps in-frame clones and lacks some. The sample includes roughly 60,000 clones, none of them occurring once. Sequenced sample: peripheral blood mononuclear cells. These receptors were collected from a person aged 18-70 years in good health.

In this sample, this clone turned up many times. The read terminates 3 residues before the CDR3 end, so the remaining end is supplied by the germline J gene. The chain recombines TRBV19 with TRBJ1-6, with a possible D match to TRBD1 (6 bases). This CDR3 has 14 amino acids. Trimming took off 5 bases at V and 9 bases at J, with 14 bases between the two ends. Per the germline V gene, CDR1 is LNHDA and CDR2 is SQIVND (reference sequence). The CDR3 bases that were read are TGTGCCAGTAGTTCCACAGGGCATCTTTCACCC. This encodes CASSSTGHLSP. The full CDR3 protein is CASSSTGHLSPLHF.

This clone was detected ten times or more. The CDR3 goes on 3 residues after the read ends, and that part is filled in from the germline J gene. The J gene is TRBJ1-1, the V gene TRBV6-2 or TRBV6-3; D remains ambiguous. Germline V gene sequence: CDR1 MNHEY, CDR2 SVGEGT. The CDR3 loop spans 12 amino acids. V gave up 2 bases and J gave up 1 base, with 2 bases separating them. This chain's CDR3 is CASSYQNTEAFF. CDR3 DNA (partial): TGTGCCAGCAGTTACCAGAACACTGAA.

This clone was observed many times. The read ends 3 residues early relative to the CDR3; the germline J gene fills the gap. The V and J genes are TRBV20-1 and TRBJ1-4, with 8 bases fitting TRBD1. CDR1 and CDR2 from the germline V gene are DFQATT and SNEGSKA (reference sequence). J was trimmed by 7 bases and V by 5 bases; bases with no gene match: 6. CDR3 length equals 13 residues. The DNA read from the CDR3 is TGCAGTGCTTGGACAGGGAGGCGTGAAAAA. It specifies CSAWTGRREK. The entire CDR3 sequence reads CSAWTGRREKLFF.

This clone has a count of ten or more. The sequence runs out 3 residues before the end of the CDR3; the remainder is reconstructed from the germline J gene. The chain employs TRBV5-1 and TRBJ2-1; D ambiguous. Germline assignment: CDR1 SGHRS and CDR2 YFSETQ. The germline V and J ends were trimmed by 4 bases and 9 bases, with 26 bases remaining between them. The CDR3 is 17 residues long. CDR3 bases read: TGCGCCAGCAGCCTCGGGTCGACGGCTTCGAGCATGGTTGAG. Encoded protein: CASSLGSTASSMVE. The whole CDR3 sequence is CASSLGSTASSMVEQFF.

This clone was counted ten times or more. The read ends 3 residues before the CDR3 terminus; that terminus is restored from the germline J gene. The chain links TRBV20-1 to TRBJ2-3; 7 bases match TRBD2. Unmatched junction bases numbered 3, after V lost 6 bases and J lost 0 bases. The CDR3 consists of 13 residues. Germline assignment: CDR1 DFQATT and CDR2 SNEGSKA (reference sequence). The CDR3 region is CSASGDSTDTQYF. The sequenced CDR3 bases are TGCAGTGCAAGCGGGGATAGCACAGATACG.

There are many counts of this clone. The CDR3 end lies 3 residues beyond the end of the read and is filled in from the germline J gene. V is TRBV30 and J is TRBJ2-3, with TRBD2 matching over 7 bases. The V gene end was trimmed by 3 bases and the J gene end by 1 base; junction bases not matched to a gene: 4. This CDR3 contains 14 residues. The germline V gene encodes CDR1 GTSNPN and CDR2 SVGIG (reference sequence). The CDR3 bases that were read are TGTGCCTGGAGAAGCGGGATTGGCACAGATACG. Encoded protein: CAWRSGIGTDT. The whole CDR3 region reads CAWRSGIGTDTQYF.

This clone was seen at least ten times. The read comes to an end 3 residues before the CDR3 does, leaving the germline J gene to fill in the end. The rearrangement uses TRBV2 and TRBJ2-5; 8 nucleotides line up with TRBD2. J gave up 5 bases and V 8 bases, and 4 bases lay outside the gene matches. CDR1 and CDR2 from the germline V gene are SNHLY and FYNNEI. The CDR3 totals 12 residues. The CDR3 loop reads CASLGGGETQYF. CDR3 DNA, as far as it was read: TGTGCCAGCCTCGGCGGGGGGGAGACC.

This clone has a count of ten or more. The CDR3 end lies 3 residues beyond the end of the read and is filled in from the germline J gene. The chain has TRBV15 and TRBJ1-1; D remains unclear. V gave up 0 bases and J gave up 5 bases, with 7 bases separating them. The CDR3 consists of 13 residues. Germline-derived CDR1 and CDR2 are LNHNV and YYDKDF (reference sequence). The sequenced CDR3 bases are TGTGCCACCAGCAGAGAACGGTGGACTGAA. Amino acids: CATSRERWTE. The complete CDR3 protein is CATSRERWTEAFF.

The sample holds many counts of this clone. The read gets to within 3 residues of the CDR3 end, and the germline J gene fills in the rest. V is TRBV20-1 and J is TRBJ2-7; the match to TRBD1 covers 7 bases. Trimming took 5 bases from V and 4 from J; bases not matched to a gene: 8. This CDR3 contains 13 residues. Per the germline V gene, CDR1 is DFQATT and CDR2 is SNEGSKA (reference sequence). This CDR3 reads CSAGPGQKYEQYF. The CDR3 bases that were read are TGCAGTGCTGGCCCGGGACAGAAATACGAG.

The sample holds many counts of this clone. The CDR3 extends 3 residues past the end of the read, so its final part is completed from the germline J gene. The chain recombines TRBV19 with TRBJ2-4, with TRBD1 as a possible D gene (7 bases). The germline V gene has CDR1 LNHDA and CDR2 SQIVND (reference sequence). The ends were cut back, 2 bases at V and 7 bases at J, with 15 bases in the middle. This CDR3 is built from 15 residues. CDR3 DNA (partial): TGTGCCAGTAGTATATCAGGGGGGAGGCAGAACATT. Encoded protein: CASSISGGRQNI. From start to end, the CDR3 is CASSISGGRQNIQYF. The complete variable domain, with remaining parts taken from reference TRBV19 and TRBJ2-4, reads DGGITQSPKYLFRKEGQNVTLSCEQNLNHDAMYWYRQDPGQGLRLIYYSQIVNDFQKGDIAEGYSVSREKKESFPLTVTSAQKNPTAFYLCASSISGGRQNIQYFGAGTRLSVL.

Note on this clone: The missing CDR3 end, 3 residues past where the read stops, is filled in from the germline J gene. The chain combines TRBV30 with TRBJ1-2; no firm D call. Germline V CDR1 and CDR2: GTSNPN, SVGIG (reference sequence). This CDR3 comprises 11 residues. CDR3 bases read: TGTGCCGGTCAAACCGGGGATACC. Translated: CAGQTGDT. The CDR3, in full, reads CAGQTGDTYTF.

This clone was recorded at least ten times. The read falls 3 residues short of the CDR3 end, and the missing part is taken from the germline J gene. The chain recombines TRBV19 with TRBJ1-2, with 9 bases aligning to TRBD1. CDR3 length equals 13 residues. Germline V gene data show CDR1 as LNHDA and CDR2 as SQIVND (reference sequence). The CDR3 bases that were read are TGTGCCAGTAGACCCCCGGGACAGGGAGGC. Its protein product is CASRPPGQGG. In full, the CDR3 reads CASRPPGQGGYTF.

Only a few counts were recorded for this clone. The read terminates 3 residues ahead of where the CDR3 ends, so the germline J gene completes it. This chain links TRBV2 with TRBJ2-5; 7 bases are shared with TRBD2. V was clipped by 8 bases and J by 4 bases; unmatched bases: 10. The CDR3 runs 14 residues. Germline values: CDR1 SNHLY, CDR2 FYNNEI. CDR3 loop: CASGGDRSGETQYF. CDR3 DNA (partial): TGTGCCAGCGGGGGGGATAGATCTGGAGAGACC. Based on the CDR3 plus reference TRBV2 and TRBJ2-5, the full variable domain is EPEVTQTPSHQVTQMGQEVILRCVPISNHLYFYWYRQILGQKVEFLVSFYNNEISEKSEIFDDQFSVERPDGSNFTLKIRSTKLEDSAMYFCASGGDRSGETQYFGPGTRLLVL.

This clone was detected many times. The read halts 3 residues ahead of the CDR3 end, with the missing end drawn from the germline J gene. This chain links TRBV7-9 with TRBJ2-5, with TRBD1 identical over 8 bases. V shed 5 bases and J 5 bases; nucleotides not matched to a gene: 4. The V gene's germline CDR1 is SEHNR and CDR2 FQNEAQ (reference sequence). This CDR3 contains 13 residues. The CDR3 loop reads CASSRTGLETQYF. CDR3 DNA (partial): TGTGCCAGCAGCCGGACAGGGTTGGAGACC.

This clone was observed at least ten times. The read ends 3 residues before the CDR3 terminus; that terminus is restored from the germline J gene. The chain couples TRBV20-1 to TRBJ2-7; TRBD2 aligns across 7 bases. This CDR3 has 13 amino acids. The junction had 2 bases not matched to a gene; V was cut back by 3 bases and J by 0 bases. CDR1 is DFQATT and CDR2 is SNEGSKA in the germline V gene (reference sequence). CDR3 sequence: CSASGGSSYEQYF. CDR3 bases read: TGCAGTGCTAGTGGCGGGAGCTCCTACGAG.

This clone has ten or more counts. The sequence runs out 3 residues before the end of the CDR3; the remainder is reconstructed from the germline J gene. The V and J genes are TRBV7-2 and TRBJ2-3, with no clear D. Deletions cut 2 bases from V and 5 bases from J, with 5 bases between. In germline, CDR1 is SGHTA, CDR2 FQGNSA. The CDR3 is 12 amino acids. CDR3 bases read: TGTGCCAGCAGCTTACGTATAGATACG. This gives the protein CASSLRIDT. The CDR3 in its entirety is CASSLRIDTQYF.

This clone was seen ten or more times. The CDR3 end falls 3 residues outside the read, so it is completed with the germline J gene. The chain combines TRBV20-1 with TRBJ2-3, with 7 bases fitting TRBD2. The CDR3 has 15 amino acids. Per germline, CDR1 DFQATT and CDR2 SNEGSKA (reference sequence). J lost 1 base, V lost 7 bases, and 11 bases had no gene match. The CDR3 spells CSVSWREIRTDTQYF. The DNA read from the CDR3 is TGCAGTGTTAGTTGGCGGGAGATCCGCACAGATACG.